This TCR beta chain was captured in a study of blood T cell repertoires in COVID-19. Study as a whole: COVID-19 samples collected from the United States, Italy and Spain covered acute and convalescent phases. From T cells, B-cell-depleted T cells, or PBMCs came the material, which was cDNA or gDNA.

Cohort placement rested on clinical history that participants reported themselves. V lost 5 bases and J lost 0, with 13 bases in between. From germline, CDR1 is KGHDR and CDR2 SFDVKD. The CDR3 is 16 amino acids. Original processing methods: Reference gene primer amplification gave nucleated cell count estimates. The repertoire was sequenced with immunoSEQ multiplex PCR; TCRdb's copy has only in-frame clones and lacks some. V, J and clone size derive from that table, while D and trimming were established from the DNA sequence. The data hold roughly 260,000 clones, with 87% observed a single time. The rearrangement joins TRBV24-1 to TRBJ2-1; possible D gene TRBD2, 6 bases. Sequencing was carried out using PBMCs or T cells enriched from blood (not recorded which). The receptor was isolated from a young woman with acute COVID-19. The chain's CDR3 is CATSVRLALSYNEQFF. CDR3 sequence (DNA): TGTGCCACCAGTGTTCGGCTAGCGCTCTCCTACAATGAGCAGTTCTTC.